The 29 T cell receptor beta chains below were found in one sample sequenced in a study of OX40 agonist ivuxolimab in advanced cancers. Clones were read by immunoSEQ multiplex PCR, and TCRdb kept only the in-frame ones, dropping some. The sample records roughly 43,000 clones, approximately 86% being singletons. Material: CD4+ or CD8+ T cells sorted from blood, obtained in a trial of the OX40 agonist ivuxolimab. The source of these receptors is an adult with an advanced solid tumor such as melanoma, head and neck, liver or kidney cancer.

The rearrangement links TRBV4-1 to TRBJ2-2; D may be TRBD2 (5 bases). CDR1 is MGHRA and CDR2 is YSYEKL in the germline V gene. V was cut by 1 base and J by 7 bases, with 7 bases left in between. This CDR3 region has 13 residues. The CDR3 spells CASSQVRDGELFF. The CDR3, as DNA: TGCGCCAGCAGCCAAGTACGGGACGGGGAGCTGTTTTTT.

By sample fraction, this clone is medium-sized. The rearrangement uses TRBV7-9 and TRBJ2-1; a weak D match, TRBD2 (6 bases). CDR1 SEHNR and CDR2 FQNEAQ come from the germline V gene (reference sequence). The length of the CDR3 is 17 residues. V lost 1 base, J lost 3 bases, and 16 bases lay in between. CDR3: CASSLESVAGFYNEQFF. In DNA, the CDR3 is TGTGCCAGCAGCTTAGAATCAGTGGCGGGGTTCTACAATGAGCAGTTCTTC.

This clone was recorded once. The genes are TRBV6-1 and TRBJ2-7; D is perhaps TRBD1 or TRBD2 (5 bases each). The germline V gene has CDR1 MNHNS and CDR2 SASEGT. V was clipped by 3 bases and J by 4 bases, with 13 bases between them. The CDR3 totals 14 residues. CDR3 bases: TGTGCCAGCAGTGACGGGACGGCAGATTACGAGCAGTACTTC. Translated, it gives CASSDGTADYEQYF.

The genes are TRBV18 and TRBJ1-6, with D tentatively TRBD1 (5 bases). Between the trimmed V and J ends, which lost 6 bases and 5 bases, there was a span of 17 bases. CDR3 length: 16 residues. Germline V CDR1 and CDR2: KGHSH, LQKENI. CDR3 nucleotides: TGTGCCAGCTCCCACGGGGGAGTTTCCAATAATTCACCCCTCCACTTT. Translation gives CASSHGGVSNNSPLHF.

The chain joins TRBV19 to TRBJ2-5; 7 bases agree with TRBD1. The germline V gene encodes CDR1 LNHDA and CDR2 SQIVND (reference sequence). Trimming took 1 base from V and 6 from J; bases not matched to a gene: 8. This CDR3 has 15 amino acids. DNA of the CDR3: TGTGCCAGTAGTATAGCCGGACAGGAAGGACAGACCCAGTACTTC. It is translated as CASSIAGQEGQTQYF. The variable domain in full, completed from reference TRBV19 and TRBJ2-5, reads DGGITQSPKYLFRKEGQNVTLSCEQNLNHDAMYWYRQDPGQGLRLIYYSQIVNDFQKGDIAEGYSVSREKKESFPLTVTSAQKNPTAFYLCASSIAGQEGQTQYFGPGTRLLVL.

The J gene is TRBJ2-7, the V gene TRBV23-1, with D possibly called TRBD1 or TRBD2 (5 bases each). TRBV23-1 is placed among ORFs of uncertain function. Trimming removed 3 bases from V and 7 bases from J, with 13 bases in between. The CDR3 is 13 residues long. The CDR3 sequence is CASSQTAEGEQYF. The CDR3 region has the DNA TGCGCCAGCAGTCAGACAGCCGAGGGGGAGCAGTACTTC.

This clone came up once. This chain joins TRBV27 and TRBJ2-1; D might be TRBD2 (6 bases). The CDR3 length is 15 residues. The germline gives CDR1 MNHEY, CDR2 SMNVEV (reference sequence). With 2 bases removed from V and 4 bases from J, the gap between germline ends came to 12 bases. The CDR3 loop reads CASSLRGTDYNEQFF. The CDR3 DNA is TGTGCCAGCAGTTTACGGGGGACGGATTACAATGAGCAGTTCTTC.

This rearrangement joins TRBV5-1 to TRBJ1-1, with D maybe TRBD1 (5 bases). CDR1 and CDR2 from the germline V gene are SGHRS and YFSETQ. V was pared by 0 bases and J by 1 base, with 16 bases between. This CDR3 contains 17 residues. CDR3 in amino acids: CASSLAKAGIPNTEAFF. CDR3 nucleotide sequence: TGCGCCAGCAGCTTGGCCAAGGCAGGGATCCCGAACACTGAAGCTTTCTTT.

This chain links TRBV7-9 with TRBJ2-7; 8 nucleotides match TRBD1. V shed 0 bases and J 3 bases; nucleotides not matched to a gene: 10. This CDR3 is 17 amino acids long. Germline V lookup: CDR1 SEHNR, CDR2 FQNEAQ (reference sequence). The CDR3 DNA reads as TGTGCCAGCAGCTTAGCGGTAGCCACAGGGGGTATCTACGAGCAGTACTTC. Its protein is CASSLAVATGGIYEQYF.

The rearrangement links TRBV7-2 to TRBJ1-2, with D possibly TRBD1 on 5 matching bases. Germline CDR1 reads SGHTA; CDR2 reads FQGNSA. Trimming cost V 5 bases and J 3 bases, with 13 bases left between them. This CDR3 region has 14 residues. The CDR3 region is CASSHRKTDYGYTF. The CDR3 DNA sequence: TGTGCCAGCAGCCACAGGAAGACGGACTATGGCTACACCTTC.

The table lists this clone with a few counts. The V gene is TRBV2, the J gene TRBJ1-6; the D is unclear. V lost 2 bases and J 2 bases, leaving 16 bases between the germline ends. CDR3 length equals 18 residues. From germline, CDR1 is SNHLY and CDR2 FYNNEI. CDR3 in amino acids: CASSEPRRVGAYNSPLHF. CDR3 nucleotide sequence: TGTGCCAGCAGTGAACCGCGGAGGGTAGGAGCCTATAATTCACCCCTCCACTTT. The entire variable domain, with the rest obtained from reference TRBV2 and TRBJ1-6, is as follows: EPEVTQTPSHQVTQMGQEVILRCVPISNHLYFYWYRQILGQKVEFLVSFYNNEISEKSEIFDDQFSVERPDGSNFTLKIRSTKLEDSAMYFCASSEPRRVGAYNSPLHFGNGTRLTVT.

This clone was found a few times. The chain employs TRBV5-6 and TRBJ1-4; 9 bases agree with TRBD1. This CDR3 is built from 15 residues. CDR1 SGHDT and CDR2 YYEEEE come from the germline V gene. The ends lost 4 bases at V and 8 bases at J; junction bases unmatched: 9. Here the CDR3 reads CASSIADRGNEKLFF. The CDR3 DNA follows: TGTGCCAGCAGCATAGCGGACAGGGGTAACGAAAAACTGTTTTTT.

Details on this clone: It is unclear where the CDR3 begins or ends on the DNA, so no DNA is shown, and the CDR3 is as TCRdb lists it. The chain recombines TRBV2 with TRBJ1-5. The CDR3 is 15 amino acids in total, end residues counted. The germline gives CDR1 SNHLY, CDR2 FYNNEI. The CDR3 sequence is CASSTSVTKRQPQHF.

This clone was found once. The rearrangement uses TRBV7-2 and TRBJ2-3; 8 bases align to TRBD2. V was pared by 0 bases and J by 14 bases, with 10 bases of the junction left unmatched. Germline loops: CDR1 SGHTA, CDR2 FQGNSA. The CDR3 contains 14 residues. CDR3 nucleotides: TGTGCCAGCAGCTTAGCAGAAAGGACTAGCCCCGCGTATTTT. This sequence encodes CASSLAERTSPAYF.

The chain links TRBV2 to TRBJ1-2; weak D call: TRBD1 (6 bases). CDR3 length: 14 amino acids. Germline loops: CDR1 SNHLY, CDR2 FYNNEI. Between the trimmed V and J ends, which lost 2 bases and 8 bases, there was a span of 15 bases. As DNA, the CDR3 is TGTGCCAGCAGTGAATTTCCGGGGGCGGAAGGCTACACCTTC. Translation gives CASSEFPGAEGYTF.

This clone was observed once. This chain links TRBV6-6 with TRBJ2-7, with TRBD2 identical over 8 bases. Germline CDR1 reads MNHNY; CDR2 reads SVGAGI (reference sequence). The CDR3 contains 15 residues. The DNA for the CDR3 is TGTGCAACCGGCGGGGGGTCCTCGATTTCCTACGAGCAGTACTTC. Translating gives CATGGGSSISYEQYF.

The V gene is TRBV5-6, the J gene TRBJ2-1; D possibly corresponds to TRBD1 (5 bases). Germline values: CDR1 SGHDT, CDR2 YYEEEE. V shed 4 bases and J shed 7 bases, with 15 bases lying between them. The CDR3 totals 14 residues. The CDR3 DNA reads TGTGCCAGCAGCCCGGGCAGGGTCTGGAATGAGCAGTTCTTC. This translates into CASSPGRVWNEQFF. The entire variable domain, with the rest obtained from reference TRBV5-6 and TRBJ2-1, is as follows: DAGVTQSPTHLIKTRGQQVTLRCSPKSGHDTVSWYQQALGQGPQFIFQYYEEEERQRGNFPDRFSGHQFPNYSSELNVNALLLGDSALYLCASSPGRVWNEQFFGPGTRLTVL.

This clone was picked up a small number of times. The chain carries TRBV6-1 and TRBJ1-1; D ambiguous. Germline CDR1 and CDR2: MNHNS and SASEGT. V lost 7 bases and J 4 bases, leaving 16 bases between the germline ends. This CDR3 has 14 amino acids. CDR3 amino acids: CASTSRWGGTEAFF. CDR3 nucleotide sequence: TGTGCCAGCACCTCAAGGTGGGGAGGCACTGAAGCTTTCTTT.

This clone has only a few counts. This chain links TRBV11-2 with TRBJ2-7, with D hard to call. Per germline, CDR1 SGHAT and CDR2 FQNNGV. V was trimmed by 1 base and J by 6 bases, leaving 7 bases between them. The CDR3 length is 12 residues. CDR3 nucleotide sequence: TGTGCCAGCAGCTTAGGAGTCGGCGAGCAGTACTTC. Its translation is CASSLGVGEQYF. Full variable domain (outside the CDR3, taken from reference TRBV11-2 and TRBJ2-7): EAGVAQSPRYKIIEKRQSVAFWCNPISGHATLYWYQQILGQGPKLLIQFQNNGVVDDSQLPKDRFSAERLKGVDSTLKIQPAKLEDSAVYLCASSLGVGEQYFGPGTRLTVT.

A single count supports this clone. The chain employs TRBV19 and TRBJ2-5; 8 nucleotides match TRBD2. J gave up 2 bases and V 10 bases, and 12 bases lay outside the gene matches. The CDR3 spans 15 residues. Germline V CDR1 and CDR2: LNHDA, SQIVND (reference sequence). The DNA for the CDR3 is TGTGCCACCCGGGATGAACGGGGGGGACAAGAGACCCAGTACTTC. It codes for CATRDERGGQETQYF.

J is TRBJ1-5 and V is TRBV28; D is possibly TRBD1 (5 bases). This CDR3 is built from 15 residues. Trimming left V 7 bases short and J 1 base short, with 14 bases between. The germline gives CDR1 MDHEN, CDR2 SYDVKM. Here the CDR3 DNA reads TGTGCCAGCACCCGACTTGGGGGGAGCAATCAGCCCCAGCATTTT. Translating it yields CASTRLGGSNQPQHF.

The chain is built from TRBV7-2 and TRBJ1-1, with TRBD1 as a possible D gene (6 bases). V dropped 6 bases and J dropped 0 bases, with 14 bases sitting between them. Germline CDR1 is SGHTA and CDR2 is FQGNSA. The CDR3 is 15 amino acids. The CDR3 region has the DNA TGTGCCAGCAGGGCACCGGGACACTTGAACACTGAAGCTTTCTTT. It codes for CASRAPGHLNTEAFF.

The J gene is TRBJ2-7, the V gene TRBV7-9; tentative D call: TRBD2 (6 bases). Trimming removed 0 bases at V and 7 bases at J, with 10 bases between. The CDR3 covers 13 residues. CDR1 SEHNR and CDR2 FQNEAQ come from the germline V gene (reference sequence). CDR3 region: CASSLAGGGEQYF. CDR3 DNA sequence: TGTGCCAGCAGCTTAGCGGGGGGTGGAGAGCAGTACTTC.

V and J are TRBV21-1 and TRBJ2-7; the table's D call, TRBD2, was not checked against the DNA. TRBV21-1 is designated a pseudogene. The CDR3 extends over 16 amino acids. The CDR3 loop is CASSKALLADHYEQYF. CDR3 DNA sequence: TGTGCCAGCAGCAAAGCGCTCCTAGCAGACCACTACGAGCAGTACTTC.

Only one count was recorded for this clone. The chain links TRBV4-2 to TRBJ1-2, with D possibly being TRBD1 (5 bases). Germline CDR1 reads LGHNA; CDR2 reads YNFKEQ. This CDR3 is 21 amino acids long. Trimming took off 4 bases at V and 0 bases at J, with 30 bases between the two ends. CDR3 bases: TGTGCCAGCAGCCTTACAAGGGTCCGTAGGGGCAAGCCGAGGGCTAACTATGGCTACACCTTC. Encoded protein: CASSLTRVRRGKPRANYGYTF.

The rearrangement uses TRBV11-2 and TRBJ2-2; 8 nucleotides agree with TRBD1. CDR1 is SGHAT and CDR2 is FQNNGV in the germline V gene. CDR3 length: 17 residues. The J segment lost 3 bases and the V segment lost 1 base, leaving 7 bases of the junction unmatched. The CDR3 nucleotides are TGTGCCAGCAGCTTAGGAGGGCAGGGGGCATACACCGGGGAGCTGTTTTTT. Amino acids: CASSLGGQGAYTGELFF. Supplemented by reference TRBV11-2 and TRBJ2-2, the full variable domain reads EAGVAQSPRYKIIEKRQSVAFWCNPISGHATLYWYQQILGQGPKLLIQFQNNGVVDDSQLPKDRFSAERLKGVDSTLKIQPAKLEDSAVYLCASSLGGQGAYTGELFFGEGSRLTVL.

This chain joins TRBV5-1 and TRBJ1-5; 10 nucleotides agree with TRBD1. Per germline, CDR1 SGHRS and CDR2 YFSETQ. J lost 5 bases, V lost 3 bases, and 5 bases had no gene match. The CDR3 is 15 residues long. In DNA form, the CDR3 reads TGCGCCAGCAGCTCTGGTGGGACAGGGGATCAGCCCCAGCATTTT. Translated, it gives CASSSGGTGDQPQHF.

The chain is built from TRBV15 and TRBJ1-3; no definite D call. The V and J ends lost 0 bases and 0 bases respectively, with 6 bases between them. The CDR3 loop spans 15 amino acids. In germline, CDR1 is LNHNV, CDR2 YYDKDF (reference sequence). The CDR3 spells CATSRDRVSGNTIYF. Here the CDR3 DNA reads TGTGCCACCAGCAGAGACCGGGTCTCTGGAAACACCATATATTTT. The whole variable domain, remainder taken from reference TRBV15 and TRBJ1-3, is DAMVIQNPRYQVTQFGKPVTLSCSQTLNHNVMYWYQQKSSQAPKLLFHYYDKDFNNEADTPDNFQSRRPNTSFCFLDIRSPGLGDTAMYLCATSRDRVSGNTIYFGEGSWLTVV.

The chain employs TRBV6-1 and TRBJ2-7, with 7 bases identical to TRBD1. With V trimmed by 1 base and J by 2 bases, 5 bases remained unmatched. The CDR3 contains 15 residues. Germline assignment: CDR1 MNHNS and CDR2 SASEGT. This CDR3 reads CASSEGQGRTYEQYF. CDR3 DNA: TGTGCCAGCAGTGAAGGACAGGGAAGGACCTACGAGCAGTACTTC.